These T cell receptor beta chains were read from a single sample in a study of blood T cell repertoires in COVID-19. Clones were read by immunoSEQ multiplex PCR, and TCRdb kept only the in-frame ones, dropping some. Among a few hundred thousand clones, about 87% were seen once, and the ten largest hold approximately 9%. The sample consisted of peripheral blood. The receptor source for this set is a human donor in a cohort sampled during active COVID-19. The CDR3 runs from the conserved cysteine through the conserved F or W. D genes are given only for firm matches. Some rows mark clone size as missing; the rest say once, few, many or name a class of expanded clone.

d_call	clone_size	v_call	j_call	cdr3_aa	cdr3_nt
TRBD2	.	TRBV6-6	TRBJ2-1	CASSLRRSVAGIHNEQFF	TGTGCCAGCAGTCTCCGCCGATCGGTAGCGGGAATCCACAATGAGCAGTTCTTC
.	once	TRBV6-1	TRBJ2-5	CASSEDRVRETQYF	TGTGCCAGCAGTGAAGACAGGGTACGGGAGACCCAGTACTTC
.	.	TRBV5-4	TRBJ2-7	CASGPTGRSYEQYF	TGTGCCAGCGGCCCGACAGGAAGATCCTACGAGCAGTACTTC
TRBD1	.	TRBV27	TRBJ2-7	CASSLFRPGQGYEQYF	TGTGCCAGCAGTTTATTTCGCCCGGGACAGGGCTACGAGCAGTACTTC
TRBD2	once	TRBV5-1	TRBJ2-7	CASSLGLAVTYEQYF	TGCGCCAGCAGCTTAGGACTAGCGGTTACCTACGAGCAGTACTTC
TRBD2	.	TRBV5-1	TRBJ2-1	CASSPELRGAVHEQFF	TGCGCCAGCAGCCCCGAATTGCGGGGGGCGGTCCATGAGCAGTTCTTC
TRBD1	.	TRBV4-2	TRBJ1-2	CASSQEVRGRLSYGYTF	TGTGCCAGCAGCCAAGAGGTCAGGGGGCGGTTGTCCTATGGCTACACCTTC
TRBD1	.	TRBV4-1	TRBJ1-5	CASSQGDRGIEPQHF	TGCGCCAGCAGCCAGGGCGACAGGGGTATTGAGCCCCAGCATTTT
.	.	TRBV6-6	TRBJ1-2	CASTGAGPVYGYTF	TGTGCCAGCACCGGGGCGGGGCCGGTCTATGGCTACACCTTC
.	.	TRBV3-1/TRBV3-2	TRBJ2-6	CASSQDDRPVSGANVLTF	TGTGCCAGCAGCCAAGACGACAGGCCCGTCTCTGGGGCCAACGTCCTGACTTTC